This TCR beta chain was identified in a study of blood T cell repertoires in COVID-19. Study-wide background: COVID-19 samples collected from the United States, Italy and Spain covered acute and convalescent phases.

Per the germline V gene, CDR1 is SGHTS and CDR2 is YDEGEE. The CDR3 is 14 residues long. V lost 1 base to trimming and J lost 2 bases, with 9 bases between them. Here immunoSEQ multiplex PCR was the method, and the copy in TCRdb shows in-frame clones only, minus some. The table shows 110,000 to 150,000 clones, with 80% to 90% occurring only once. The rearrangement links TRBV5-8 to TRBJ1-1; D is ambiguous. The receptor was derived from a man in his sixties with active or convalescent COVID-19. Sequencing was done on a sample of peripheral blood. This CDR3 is CASSLWRKNTEAFF. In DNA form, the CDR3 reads TGTGCCAGCAGCTTGTGGAGAAAAAACACTGAAGCTTTCTTT.